Below, 31 T cell receptor beta chains from the same sample are listed, as sequenced in a study of T cell repertoires in cytomegalovirus infection. A single record per CDR3 protein comes from TCRdb applying MiXCR to the reads. The repertoire has about 360,000 distinct CDR3 sequences, about a sixth of them found once; the top ten carry under 9%. The specimen sequenced was PBMCs. The source of these receptors is a human donor in good health (CMV status not recorded). Some clones in this sample may be carry-over from other donors' samples.

V and J are TRBV4-1 and TRBJ1-4; the D gene is possibly TRBD1 (6 bases). The ends were cut back, 5 bases at V and 8 bases at J, with 18 bases in the middle. The CDR3 is 15 amino acids. In germline, CDR1 is MGHRA, CDR2 YSYEKL. As DNA, the CDR3 is TGCGCCAGCAGCACAAACTCAGGGGTAGGGGAAAAACTGTTTTTT. Protein product: CASSTNSGVGEKLFF.

The table lists this clonotype with many counts. The chain is built from TRBV12-3 or TRBV12-4 and TRBJ1-2, with D perhaps matching TRBD1 (6 bases). The CDR3 loop spans 12 amino acids. Between the trimmed V and J ends, which lost 5 bases and 6 bases, there was a span of 10 bases. CDR3 coding DNA: TGTGCCAGCAGTCACAGGGCCCATGGCTACACCTTC. The encoded protein is CASSHRAHGYTF.

The chain combines TRBV6-2 or TRBV6-3 with TRBJ2-3; TRBD2 agrees at 13 bases. With V trimmed by 5 bases and J by 6 bases, 5 bases remained unmatched. CDR1 is MNHEY, CDR2 SVGEGT, per germline. The CDR3 runs 15 residues. CDR3 protein: CASSGLAGVGDTQYF. The CDR3 nucleotides are TGTGCCAGCAGTGGACTAGCGGGGGTGGGGGATACGCAGTATTTT.

This chain uses TRBV7-9 with TRBJ2-7; TRBD1 might be the D (5 bases). V lost 0 bases, J lost 5 bases, and 8 bases lay in between. Per the germline V gene, CDR1 is SEHNR and CDR2 is FQNEAQ (reference sequence). This CDR3 region has 13 residues. The CDR3 loop is CASSLARANEQYF. The DNA for the CDR3 is TGTGCCAGCAGCTTAGCCAGGGCAAACGAGCAGTACTTC.

The rearrangement uses TRBV27 and TRBJ1-5; D is unresolved. Germline loops: CDR1 MNHEY, CDR2 SMNVEV (reference sequence). The CDR3 consists of 14 residues. Trimming left V 3 bases short and J 7 bases short, with 13 bases between. The CDR3 sequence is CASSFNRGQQPQHF. The DNA for the CDR3 is TGTGCCAGCAGTTTCAACCGGGGTCAACAGCCCCAGCATTTT.

This clonotype was picked up a small number of times. The V gene is TRBV2, the J gene TRBJ2-5; D may be TRBD1 (5 bases). The CDR3 has 14 amino acids. With 7 bases removed from V and 2 bases from J, the gap between germline ends came to 14 bases. Looked up from germline, CDR1 is SNHLY and CDR2 is FYNNEI. The CDR3 DNA reads as TGTGCCAGCAACCAAGGGGTGGTTCAAGAGACCCAGTACTTC. It translates to CASNQGVVQETQYF.

The chain carries TRBV5-7 and TRBJ2-1; tentatively, D is TRBD1 (6 bases). TRBV5-7 carries the ORF label, with uncertain function. V shed 5 bases and J shed 9 bases, with 12 bases lying between them. The CDR3 spans 12 residues. Written as DNA, the CDR3 is TGTGCCAGCAGTAGACAGGCTGCTGAGCAGTTCTTC. Amino acids: CASSRQAAEQFF.

This clonotype was detected ten times or more. The chain recombines TRBV7-2 with TRBJ1-1, with D maybe TRBD1 (6 bases). Germline V gene sequence: CDR1 SGHTA, CDR2 FQGNSA. The CDR3 runs to 18 residues. Trimming cost V 4 bases and J 4 bases, with 25 bases left between them. Here the CDR3 DNA reads TGTGCCAGCAGCTCAAGGGGGGGGGCAGGGGAAAGGAGCACTGAAGCTTTCTTT. This codes for CASSSRGGAGERSTEAFF.

The V and J genes are TRBV5-5 and TRBJ2-7, with 12 nucleotides matching TRBD2. Germline CDR1 reads SGHKS; CDR2 reads YYEKEE (reference sequence). CDR3 size: 14 residues. With 3 bases clipped from V and 12 bases from J, the junction kept 10 bases outside the gene matches. The CDR3 DNA sequence: TGTGCCAGCAGCTATGGACTAGCGGGAAGTTCGCGGTACTTC. This codes for CASSYGLAGSSRYF.

About this clonotype itself: A single base separates this from a much larger clone, so it may be a read error. The genes are TRBV7-9 and TRBJ1-5, with D possibly TRBD1 on 5 matching bases. This CDR3 is 14 amino acids long. Germline loops: CDR1 SEHNR, CDR2 FQNEAQ (reference sequence). The V gene lost 0 bases and the J gene lost 5 bases, with 8 bases spanning the gap. The CDR3 DNA sequence: TGTGCCAGCAGCTTAGCAAGGGGCGATCAGCCCCAGCATTTT. This sequence encodes CASSLARGDQPQHF.

The chain employs TRBV12-3 or TRBV12-4 and TRBJ2-1; TRBD2 might be the D (6 bases). CDR3 length: 14 amino acids. V was clipped by 5 bases and J by 3 bases, with 11 bases between them. CDR3 protein: CASSTSSYYNEQFF. CDR3 nucleotide sequence: TGTGCCAGCAGTACTAGCAGTTACTACAATGAGCAGTTCTTC.

Only a few counts were recorded for this clonotype. The chain couples TRBV6-1 to TRBJ2-1; a possible D gene is TRBD1 (6 bases). Germline CDR1 and CDR2: MNHNS and SASEGT. Trimming left V 4 bases short and J 10 bases short, with 20 bases between. This CDR3 spans 15 amino acids. The CDR3 DNA reads as TGTGCCAGCAGTGGACCGGGATGGGGGCTAGGGGAGCAGTTCTTC. The encoded protein is CASSGPGWGLGEQFF.

The chain employs TRBV19 and TRBJ1-1; TRBD1 is a possible D gene (5 bases). The CDR3 is 14 amino acids. The germline V and J ends were trimmed by 3 bases and 7 bases, with 15 bases remaining between them. Germline lookup yields CDR1 LNHDA and CDR2 SQIVND (reference sequence). The CDR3 loop is CASSIGGAYNEAFF. For the CDR3, the DNA is TGTGCCAGTAGTATTGGTGGGGCATACAATGAAGCTTTCTTT.

The genes are TRBV6-2 or TRBV6-3 and TRBJ2-1; D tentatively reads TRBD1 or TRBD2 (5 bases each). This CDR3 has 15 residues. V lost 7 bases and J lost 6, with 19 bases in between. CDR1 MNHEY and CDR2 SVGEGT come from the germline V gene. This chain's CDR3 is CASIKGRQRGNEQFF. CDR3 sequence (DNA): TGTGCCAGCATCAAGGGACGACAGAGGGGCAATGAGCAGTTCTTC.

This clonotype was counted ten times or more. J is TRBJ2-1 and V is TRBV7-2, with TRBD1 identical over 8 bases. V lost 5 bases, J lost 9 bases, and 9 bases stayed unmatched. Germline lookup yields CDR1 SGHTA and CDR2 FQGNSA. The CDR3 runs to 14 residues. The CDR3 loop reads CASSPGQGAGEQFF. As DNA, the CDR3 is TGTGCCAGCAGCCCTGGGCAGGGGGCGGGTGAGCAGTTCTTC.

This clonotype was seen only a few times. The CDR3 loop reads CASSPAQGTQYF. The CDR3 DNA reads TGCGCCAGCAGTCCAGCACAGGGGACCCAGTACTTC. The chain couples TRBV10-1 to TRBJ2-5, with D perhaps TRBD1 (6 bases). The CDR3 totals 12 residues. V was clipped by 5 bases and J by 7 bases, with 11 bases between them. The germline V gene encodes CDR1 WNHNN and CDR2 SYGVQD (reference sequence).

This clonotype has a count of ten or more. The chain recombines TRBV11-2 with TRBJ2-7, with D possibly being TRBD2 (7 bases). In germline, CDR1 is SGHAT, CDR2 FQNNGV. This CDR3 spans 15 amino acids. Trimming cost V 2 bases and J 0 bases, with 11 bases left between them. This CDR3 reads CASSLRGATSYEQYF. Here the CDR3 DNA reads TGTGCCAGCAGCTTACGGGGGGCTACCTCCTACGAGCAGTACTTC.

V and J are TRBV4-1 and TRBJ2-1; 8 nucleotides agree with TRBD1. The V gene's germline CDR1 is MGHRA and CDR2 YSYEKL. With 1 base clipped from V and 11 bases from J, the junction kept 10 bases outside the gene matches. The CDR3 contains 15 residues. CDR3 protein: CASSQGDRGPFQQFF. As DNA, the CDR3 is TGCGCCAGCAGCCAAGGAGACAGGGGTCCTTTTCAGCAGTTCTTC.

The CDR3 coding sequence is TGTGCCAGCAGCCTAAACAGGGGGCTCGGCACCGGGGAGCTGTTTTTT. Its protein is CASSLNRGLGTGELFF. The rearrangement links TRBV7-2 to TRBJ2-2; 9 positions agree with TRBD1. The CDR3 extends over 16 amino acids. Per the germline V gene, CDR1 is SGHTA and CDR2 is FQGNSA. J was trimmed by 4 bases and V by 5 bases; bases with no gene match: 8. Full variable domain (rest looked up from reference TRBV7-2 and TRBJ2-2): GAGVSQSPSNKVTEKGKDVELRCDPISGHTALYWYRQSLGQGLEFLIYFQGNSAPDKSGLPSDRFSAERTGGSVSTLTIQRTQQEDSAVYLCASSLNRGLGTGELFFGEGSRLTVL.

This clonotype came up many times. The chain has TRBV15 and TRBJ2-2; D assignment may be TRBD1 or TRBD2 (5 bases each). V shed 0 bases and J shed 4 bases, with 18 bases lying between them. The CDR3 extends over 18 amino acids. Germline assignment: CDR1 LNHNV and CDR2 YYDKDF (reference sequence). CDR3 sequence (DNA): TGTGCCACCAGCAGAGAATCGGGAACAGGCCGGGCCACCGGGGAGCTGTTTTTT. Its translation: CATSRESGTGRATGELFF.

There are many counts of this clonotype. V gene TRBV12-5 combines with J gene TRBJ2-5; 8 positions match TRBD2. The CDR3 runs 16 residues. Trimming removed 7 bases from V and 2 bases from J; junction bases left unmatched: 12. Germline CDR1 and CDR2: LGHNT and FRNRAP. The CDR3 DNA follows: TGTGCTAGTGACCCTCTCCCGGGACTAGAACAAGAGACCCAGTACTTC. It translates to CASDPLPGLEQETQYF.

A few counts support this clonotype. The chain uses TRBV7-9 and TRBJ1-5, with 7 nucleotides matching TRBD1. The CDR3 runs 18 residues. CDR1 SEHNR and CDR2 FQNEAQ come from the germline V gene (reference sequence). The trim removed 4 bases at V and 1 base at J, leaving 13 bases unmatched. The CDR3: CASSSRPGQMGSNQPQHF. As DNA, the CDR3 is TGTGCCAGCAGCTCCCGTCCGGGACAGATGGGAAGCAATCAGCCCCAGCATTTT.

V gene TRBV28 combines with J gene TRBJ1-3, with a possible D match to TRBD1 (5 bases). Trimming shortened V by 5 bases and J by 3 bases, and 17 bases separated the two germline ends. CDR1 MDHEN and CDR2 SYDVKM come from the germline V gene. The CDR3 loop spans 16 amino acids. The CDR3 region is CASSALWGELGNTIYF. CDR3 in DNA: TGTGCCAGCAGTGCCCTGTGGGGGGAGCTTGGAAACACCATATATTTT.

Comment on this clonotype: This could be a read error, since a much larger clone is one nucleotide away. The chain joins TRBV7-2 to TRBJ2-3; D uncertain. This CDR3 contains 12 residues. Germline assignment: CDR1 SGHTA and CDR2 FQGNSA. In nucleotides, the CDR3 is TGTGCCAGCAGCTTAGGGCTAGAGCCCCCCTTTTTT. Its protein is CASSLGLEPPFF.

This clonotype has a handful of counts. The chain recombines TRBV3-1 with TRBJ2-7; D uncertain. From germline, CDR1 is LGHDT and CDR2 YNNKEL (reference sequence). V lost 10 bases and J lost 3, with 13 bases in between. The CDR3 has 12 amino acids. The DNA for the CDR3 is TGTGCCACCAGTCACCCCGGCTACGAGCAGTACTTC. Translating it yields CATSHPGYEQYF.

This clonotype showed up just a few times. The chain uses TRBV10-3 and TRBJ2-3; D remains unclear. The germline V and J ends were trimmed by 4 bases and 2 bases, with 7 bases remaining between them. The germline gives CDR1 ENHRY, CDR2 SYGVKD. CDR3 size: 13 residues. This CDR3 reads CAISAPNTDTQYF. CDR3 sequence (DNA): TGTGCCATCAGTGCACCTAACACAGATACGCAGTATTTT.

This clonotype was counted at least ten times. J is TRBJ1-1 and V is TRBV12-3 or TRBV12-4; D ambiguous. The CDR3 spans 14 residues. Trimming shortened V by 8 bases and J by 4 bases, and 17 bases separated the two germline ends. CDR3 amino acids: CASQPTLAGTEAFF. The CDR3 DNA is TGTGCCAGCCAGCCGACCCTAGCAGGCACTGAAGCTTTCTTT.

The chain couples TRBV10-3 to TRBJ2-7, with D possibly matching TRBD1 (5 bases). This CDR3 spans 16 amino acids. With 0 bases removed from V and 4 bases from J, the gap between germline ends came to 16 bases. Germline lookup yields CDR1 ENHRY and CDR2 SYGVKD. In DNA form, the CDR3 reads TGTGCCATCAGTGAGTCCACCTCAGGGTTTAGGTACGAGCAGTACTTC. It codes for CAISESTSGFRYEQYF.

This clonotype came up many times. The gene calls are TRBV7-2 and TRBJ2-7; D unclear. The CDR3 runs to 13 residues. V lost 5 bases to trimming and J lost 0 bases, with 8 bases between them. The germline V gene has CDR1 SGHTA and CDR2 FQGNSA. This CDR3 is CASSPSSSYEQYF. For the CDR3, the DNA is TGTGCCAGCAGCCCCTCTAGCTCCTACGAGCAGTACTTC.

The chain combines TRBV4-1 with TRBJ1-1; the D is unclear. The CDR3 loop spans 15 amino acids. The germline CDR1 and CDR2 sequences are MGHRA and YSYEKL. V was clipped by 4 bases and J by 5 bases, with 17 bases between them. CDR3 nucleotide sequence: TGCGCCAGCAGCCCCCTCGGCGAGGGAGGGACTGAAGCTTTCTTT. Its protein product is CASSPLGEGGTEAFF.

The chain joins TRBV2 to TRBJ2-1; 8 nucleotides line up with TRBD2. In germline, CDR1 is SNHLY, CDR2 FYNNEI. With V trimmed by 5 bases and J by 7 bases, 7 bases remained unmatched. CDR3 size: 14 residues. The CDR3 DNA follows: TGTGCCAGCAGTCCGGGACTAGTCGAGAATGAGCAGTTCTTC. This translates into CASSPGLVENEQFF.